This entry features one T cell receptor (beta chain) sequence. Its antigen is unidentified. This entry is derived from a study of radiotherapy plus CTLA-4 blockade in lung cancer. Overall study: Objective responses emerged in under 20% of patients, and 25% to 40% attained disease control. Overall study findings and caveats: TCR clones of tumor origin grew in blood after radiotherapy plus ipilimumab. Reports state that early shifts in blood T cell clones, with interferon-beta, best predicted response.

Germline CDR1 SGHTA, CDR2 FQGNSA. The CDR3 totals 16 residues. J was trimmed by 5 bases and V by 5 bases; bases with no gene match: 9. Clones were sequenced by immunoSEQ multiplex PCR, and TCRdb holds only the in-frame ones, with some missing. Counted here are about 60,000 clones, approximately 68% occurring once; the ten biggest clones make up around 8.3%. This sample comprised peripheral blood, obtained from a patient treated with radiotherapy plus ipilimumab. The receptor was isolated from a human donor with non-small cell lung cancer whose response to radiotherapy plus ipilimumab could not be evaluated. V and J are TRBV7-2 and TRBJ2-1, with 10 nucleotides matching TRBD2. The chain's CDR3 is CASSPTSSGGHNEQFF. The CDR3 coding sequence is TGTGCCAGCAGCCCGACCTCTAGCGGGGGCCACAATGAGCAGTTCTTC.